Following are 8 T cell receptor beta chains from one sample sequenced in a study of tumor-infiltrating lymphocytes in primary liver carcinoma. Making TCR beta cDNA involved approximately 520 ng total RNA and a constant-region primer. Libraries of TCR beta came from three nested multiplex PCR rounds with slightly modified ARM-PCR. The first two PCR rounds used TRBV1-TRBV30 primers with a Cbeta primer, approximately 10 cycles each. TCRdb re-derived calls from the multiplex PCR reads in MiXCR, one entry per CDR3 protein. The sample lists hundreds of thousands of distinct CDR3 sequences, 58% occurring once. Germline DNA was also extracted, while the blood RNA originated from unsorted whole blood. Sequencing used peripheral blood. All receptors come from a woman aged 25-40 years with primary liver carcinoma and hepatitis B virus infection.

In this sample, this clonotype turned up many times. The CDR3 here is CASSPRRGLDGSETQYF. Written as DNA, the CDR3 is TGTGCCAGCAGCCCTCGACGCGGACTAGACGGGTCAGAGACCCAGTACTTC. This chain links TRBV11-3 with TRBJ2-5; 7 bases map to TRBD2. CDR1 and CDR2 (germline): SGHNT, YENEEA. This CDR3 is built from 17 residues. V lost 5 bases to trimming and J lost 4 bases; unmatched junction nucleotides: 16.

For this clonotype: With a much larger clone just one base away, this may be a read error. In DNA, the CDR3 is TGTACCAGCGGCTCCGGCGGCCACAATGAGCAGTTCTTC. Amino acid sequence: CTSGSGGHNEQFF. The chain couples TRBV11-3 to TRBJ2-1; D might be TRBD2 (5 bases). Germline V gives CDR1 SGHNT, CDR2 YENEEA. The CDR3 loop spans 13 amino acids.

Turning to this clonotype: A much larger clone sits a single nucleotide away, making a read error possible. The chain uses TRBV29-1 and TRBJ2-1; 8 nucleotides match TRBD2. J lost 7 bases, V lost 6 bases, and 14 bases had no gene match. CDR3 size: 15 residues. Germline CDR1 and CDR2: SQVTM and ANQGSEA. In DNA form, the CDR3 reads TGCAGCGTGGTCACTAGCGGACCTACGCGGAATGAGCAGTTCTTC. Translation: CSVVTSGPTRNEQFF.

The rearrangement joins TRBV6-5 to TRBJ1-1; unclear D gene. V lost 6 bases to trimming and J lost 7 bases, with 15 bases between them. This CDR3 region has 13 residues. Germline V lookup: CDR1 MNHEY, CDR2 SVGAGI. The DNA of the CDR3 is TGTGCCAGCAGGGGCAGTTCGACCCATGAAGCTTTCTTT. It codes for CASRGSSTHEAFF.

CDR3 sequence: CASSLDDRGSYNEQFF. The DNA of the CDR3 is TGTGCCAGCAGCTTGGACGACAGGGGCTCCTACAATGAGCAGTTCTTC. The chain joins TRBV5-5 to TRBJ2-1; 8 bases agree with TRBD1. CDR1 is SGHKS and CDR2 is YYEKEE in the germline V gene (reference sequence). CDR3 length: 16 amino acids. V dropped 0 bases and J dropped 0; count of bases not matched to a gene: 2.

The chain couples TRBV6-6 to TRBJ2-6, with D unclear. Germline values: CDR1 MNHNY, CDR2 SVGAGI (reference sequence). CDR3 length: 19 residues. Trimming stripped 6 bases from V and 0 bases from J, with 21 bases between. In DNA, the CDR3 is TGTGCCAGCAGCTCTACGACCAGGATGGCCAGCTCTGGGGCCAACGTCCTGACTTTC. The encoded protein is CASSSTTRMASSGANVLTF.

This rearrangement joins TRBV6-2 or TRBV6-3 to TRBJ2-3, with D maybe TRBD1 (5 bases). V lost 3 bases to trimming and J lost 3 bases, with 19 bases between them. The CDR3 runs to 17 residues. Germline V gene sequence: CDR1 MNHEY, CDR2 SVGEGT. CDR3 nucleotides: TGTGCCAGCAGTTATTTCACAGGATCTTCATTAACAGATACGCAGTATTTT. Translation: CASSYFTGSSLTDTQYF.

A note on this clonotype: Since a much larger clone is just one base distant, this may be a read error. The rearrangement joins TRBV29-1 to TRBJ2-1, with 16 bases fitting TRBD2. The trim removed 8 bases at V and 7 bases at J, leaving 14 bases unmatched. The CDR3 runs to 17 residues. CDR1 SQVTM and CDR2 ANQGSEA come from the germline V gene. The CDR3 loop is CSIDGTSGRGALNEQFF. The CDR3 nucleotides are TGCAGCATAGATGGGACTAGCGGGAGGGGAGCCTTAAATGAGCAGTTCTTC.